A single sample is the source of the 15 T cell receptor beta chains below, sequenced in a study of CXCR3-negative and CXCR3-positive naive CD8 T cells (dated by TCRdb to between 2019 and 2020). No antigen has been identified for these receptors. Findings and caveats that apply to the study as a whole: TRB CDR3s from CXCR3-positive naive cells showed higher hydrophobicity (lower Kidera factor 4), lower energy, and higher strength and volume indices than CXCR3-negative naive cells.

Sequencer: NextSeq 550. The Human TCR Profiling Kit (MiLaboratory) was used to make UMI-labeled 5' RACE TRB cDNA libraries. TCRdb reprocessed the reads; each CDR3 protein sequence makes one entry, and DNA is unavailable. The sample has several thousand distinct CDR3 sequences on record. Together, the top ten hold more than 1.5% of the sample. The sample taken for sequencing was naive CXCR3+ CD8+ T cells from blood. The meaning of the sample's cell subset or site label: CD45RO-CCR7+CD27+CD95- naive CD8+ T cells expressing CXCR3 (TNR3+). These receptor sequences come from a human donor in good health. Some clones in this sample may be carry-over from other donors' samples.

By frequency, this clonotype is medium-sized (0.01 to 0.1%). The chain is built from TRBV7-9 and TRBJ2-7. Germline V gives CDR1 SEHNR, CDR2 FQNEAQ (reference sequence). The CDR3 runs to 15 residues. The CDR3 region is CASSFSGTYSYEQYF.

J is TRBJ2-7 and V is TRBV2; TCRdb's D gene call, TRBD1, goes unchecked for lack of DNA. The germline V gene has CDR1 SNHLY and CDR2 FYNNEI. The CDR3 covers 14 residues. CDR3 residues: CASSFDRDNYEQYF.

In terms of frequency, this clonotype is medium-sized. The CDR3 loop reads CASSLDWTGSLEQYF. The chain is built from TRBV7-2 and TRBJ2-7; TCRdb outputs TRBD1, but without DNA this stays unchecked. This CDR3 has 15 residues. Germline CDR1 SGHTA, CDR2 FQGNSA.

This clonotype registers medium-sized (0.01 to 0.1%) by frequency. The chain uses TRBV19 and TRBJ2-7; TCRdb names TRBD2, which stays unverified in the absence of DNA. Germline CDR1 reads LNHDA; CDR2 reads SQIVND (reference sequence). CDR3 length: 13 amino acids. The CDR3: CASSIGGFHEQYF.

CDR3 region: CSASLGASEQFF. This chain connects TRBV20-1 to TRBJ2-1; TCRdb's D gene call, TRBD1, goes unchecked for lack of DNA. The CDR3 length is 12 residues. CDR1 and CDR2 (germline): DFQATT, SNEGSKA (reference sequence).

This clonotype is classed as medium-sized by frequency. This chain uses TRBV29-1 with TRBJ2-1; TCRdb returns TRBD1, unconfirmable since there is no DNA. This CDR3 contains 17 residues. The V gene's germline CDR1 is SQVTM and CDR2 ANQGSEA. The CDR3 spells CSVRTGQGWGSYNEQFF.

The chain has TRBV4-1 and TRBJ1-2; there is no DNA to check the TCRdb D call of TRBD1. This CDR3 region has 15 residues. Germline V lookup: CDR1 MGHRA, CDR2 YSYEKL. The CDR3 loop reads CASSQVAGGNYGYTF.

The chain combines TRBV11-2 with TRBJ2-3. The CDR3 is 11 residues long. CDR1 is SGHAT and CDR2 is FQNNGV in the germline V gene. CDR3 loop: CASSWADTQYF.

The chain recombines TRBV5-1 with TRBJ2-1; checking the TCRdb D call of TRBD2 is not possible without DNA. The CDR3 sequence is 17 residues long. Germline-derived CDR1 and CDR2 are SGHRS and YFSETQ. CDR3 residues: CASSQPWREGQGNEQFF.

This chain uses TRBV29-1 with TRBJ1-1; absent DNA, TCRdb's TRBD1 call cannot be checked. The CDR3 is made up of 12 amino acids. Germline V CDR1 and CDR2: SQVTM, ANQGSEA. The CDR3 region is CSVGTGGTEAFF.

The rearrangement uses TRBV7-8 and TRBJ2-2; TCRdb picks TRBD1, but there is no DNA to check that call. The CDR3 extends over 12 amino acids. Germline loops: CDR1 SGHVS, CDR2 FQNEAQ. CDR3 residues: CASTRGAGELFF.

The gene calls are TRBV20-1 and TRBJ1-2; TCRdb's D gene call, TRBD1, goes unchecked for lack of DNA. The CDR3 totals 13 residues. Germline V gene sequence: CDR1 DFQATT, CDR2 SNEGSKA (reference sequence). The CDR3 sequence is CSAIDSNPNGYTF.

This chain joins TRBV6-6 and TRBJ1-2; with no DNA, the TCRdb D assignment of TRBD1 cannot be verified. Per the germline V gene, CDR1 is MNHNY and CDR2 is SVGAGI (reference sequence). This CDR3 has 14 amino acids. The CDR3 sequence is CASTDRTGGYGYTF.

The V gene is TRBV6-4, the J gene TRBJ2-3; the D gene TCRdb calls, TRBD1, cannot be checked with no DNA. Germline lookup yields CDR1 MRHNA and CDR2 SNTAGT. The CDR3 contains 14 residues. The CDR3 region is CASSEGTYTDTQYF.

This chain links TRBV13 with TRBJ1-5; no DNA is available, so the TRBD1 call from TCRdb remains unchecked. This CDR3 contains 15 residues. Germline assignment: CDR1 PRHDT and CDR2 FYEKMQ (reference sequence). The CDR3 protein is CASSRGQGLGQPQHF.